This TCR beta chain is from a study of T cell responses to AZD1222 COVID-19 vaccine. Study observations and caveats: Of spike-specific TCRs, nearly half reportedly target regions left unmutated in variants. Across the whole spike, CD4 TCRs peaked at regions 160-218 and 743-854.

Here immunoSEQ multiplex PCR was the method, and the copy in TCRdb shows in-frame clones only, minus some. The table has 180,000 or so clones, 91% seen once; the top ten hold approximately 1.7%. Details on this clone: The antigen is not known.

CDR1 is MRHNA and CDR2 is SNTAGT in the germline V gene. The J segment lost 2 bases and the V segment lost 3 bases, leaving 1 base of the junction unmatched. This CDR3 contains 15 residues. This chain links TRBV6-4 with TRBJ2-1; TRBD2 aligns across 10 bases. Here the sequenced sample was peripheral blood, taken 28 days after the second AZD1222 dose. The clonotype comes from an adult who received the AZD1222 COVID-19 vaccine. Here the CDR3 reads CASSELAGTYNEQFF. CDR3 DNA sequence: TGTGCCAGCAGTGAACTAGCGGGAACCTACAATGAGCAGTTCTTC.